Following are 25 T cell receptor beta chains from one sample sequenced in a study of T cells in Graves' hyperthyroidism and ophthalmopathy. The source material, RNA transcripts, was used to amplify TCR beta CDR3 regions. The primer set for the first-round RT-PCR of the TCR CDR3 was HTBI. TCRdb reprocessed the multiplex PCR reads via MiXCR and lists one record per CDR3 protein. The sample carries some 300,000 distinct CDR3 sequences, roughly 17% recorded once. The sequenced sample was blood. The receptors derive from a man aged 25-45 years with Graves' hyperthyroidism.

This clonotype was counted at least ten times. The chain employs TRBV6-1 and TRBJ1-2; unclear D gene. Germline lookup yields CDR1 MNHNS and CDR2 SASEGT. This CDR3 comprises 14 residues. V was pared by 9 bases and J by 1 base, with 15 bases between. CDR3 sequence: CARLRWGVNYGYTF. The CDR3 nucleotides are TGTGCCAGACTACGCTGGGGAGTTAACTATGGCTACACCTTC.

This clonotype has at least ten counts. As DNA, the CDR3 is TGTGCCAGCGCACCCGGGACGGTCTACGAGCAGTACTTC. Amino acid sequence: CASAPGTVYEQYF. The chain is built from TRBV2 and TRBJ2-7; the D call may be TRBD1 or TRBD2 (5 bases each). Trimming removed 8 bases from V and 3 bases from J, with 14 bases in between. Germline CDR1 reads SNHLY; CDR2 reads FYNNEI. The CDR3 length is 13 residues. Full variable domain (missing parts from reference TRBV2 and TRBJ2-7): EPEVTQTPSHQVTQMGQEVILRCVPISNHLYFYWYRQILGQKVEFLVSFYNNEISEKSEIFDDQFSVERPDGSNFTLKIRSTKLEDSAMYFCASAPGTVYEQYFGPGTRLTVT.

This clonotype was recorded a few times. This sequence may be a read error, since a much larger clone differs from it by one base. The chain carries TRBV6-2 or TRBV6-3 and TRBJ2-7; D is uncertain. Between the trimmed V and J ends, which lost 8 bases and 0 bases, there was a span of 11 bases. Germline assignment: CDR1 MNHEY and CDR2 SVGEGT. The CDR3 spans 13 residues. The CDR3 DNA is TGTGCCAGCCTCCCAGGACCCTCCTACGAGCAGTACTTC. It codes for CASLPGPSYEQYF.

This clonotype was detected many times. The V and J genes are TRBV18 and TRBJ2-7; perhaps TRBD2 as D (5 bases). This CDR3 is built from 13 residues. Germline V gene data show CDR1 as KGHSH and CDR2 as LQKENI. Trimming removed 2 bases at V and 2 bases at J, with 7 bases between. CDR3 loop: CASSPAGTYEQYF. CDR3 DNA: TGTGCCAGCTCACCAGCGGGTACCTACGAGCAGTACTTC.

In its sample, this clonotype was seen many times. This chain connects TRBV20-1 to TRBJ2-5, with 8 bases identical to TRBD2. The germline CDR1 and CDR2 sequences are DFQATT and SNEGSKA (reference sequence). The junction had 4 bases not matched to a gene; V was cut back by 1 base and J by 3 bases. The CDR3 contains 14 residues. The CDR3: CSARGTSSKETQYF. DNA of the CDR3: TGCAGTGCTAGAGGGACTAGCTCCAAAGAGACCCAGTACTTC.

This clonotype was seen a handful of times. DNA of the CDR3: TGTGCCACCAGTGATTGGCAGGGGAATCAGCCCCAGCATTTT. Translation: CATSDWQGNQPQHF. The chain recombines TRBV24-1 with TRBJ1-5; D may be TRBD1 (6 bases). V was trimmed by 2 bases and J by 4 bases, leaving 8 bases between them. The CDR3 length is 14 residues. The germline CDR1 and CDR2 sequences are KGHDR and SFDVKD.

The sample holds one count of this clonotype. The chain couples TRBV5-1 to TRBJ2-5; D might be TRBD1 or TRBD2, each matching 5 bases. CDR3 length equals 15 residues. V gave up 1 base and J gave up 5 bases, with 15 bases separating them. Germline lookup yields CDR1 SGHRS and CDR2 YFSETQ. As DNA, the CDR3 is TGCGCCAGCAGCTTGTTCGGGGCAAGGGAGGAGACCCAGTACTTC. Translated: CASSLFGAREETQYF.

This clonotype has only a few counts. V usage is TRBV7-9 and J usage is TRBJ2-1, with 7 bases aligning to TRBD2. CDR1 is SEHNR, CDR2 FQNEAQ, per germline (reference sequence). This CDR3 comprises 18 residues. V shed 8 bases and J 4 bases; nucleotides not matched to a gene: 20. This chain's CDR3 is CASGNSEQGGRGYNEQFF. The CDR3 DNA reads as TGTGCCAGCGGAAACTCTGAGCAAGGCGGGCGGGGGTACAATGAGCAGTTCTTC. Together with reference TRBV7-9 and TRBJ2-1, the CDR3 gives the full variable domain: DTGVSQNPRHKITKRGQNVTFRCDPISEHNRLYWYRQTLGQGPEFLTYFQNEAQLEKSRLLSDRFSAERPKGSFSTLEIQRTEQGDSAMYLCASGNSEQGGRGYNEQFFGPGTRLTVL.

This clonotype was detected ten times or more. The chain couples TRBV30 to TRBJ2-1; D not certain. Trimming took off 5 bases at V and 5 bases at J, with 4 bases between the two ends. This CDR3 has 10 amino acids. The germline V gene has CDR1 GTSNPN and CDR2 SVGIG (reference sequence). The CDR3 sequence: CAWGDNEQFF. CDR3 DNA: TGTGCCTGGGGCGACAATGAGCAGTTCTTC. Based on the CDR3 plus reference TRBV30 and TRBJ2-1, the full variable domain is SQTIHQWPATLVQPVGSPLSLECTVEGTSNPNLYWYRQAAGRGLQLLFYSVGIGQISSEVPQNLSASRPQDRQFILSSKKLLLSDSGFYLCAWGDNEQFFGPGTRLTVL.

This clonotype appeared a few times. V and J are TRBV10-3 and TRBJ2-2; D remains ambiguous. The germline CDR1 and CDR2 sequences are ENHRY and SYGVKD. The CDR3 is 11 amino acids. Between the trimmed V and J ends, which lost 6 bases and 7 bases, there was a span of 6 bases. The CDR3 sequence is CAISNNGELFF. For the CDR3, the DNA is TGTGCCATCAGCAATAACGGGGAGCTGTTTTTT.

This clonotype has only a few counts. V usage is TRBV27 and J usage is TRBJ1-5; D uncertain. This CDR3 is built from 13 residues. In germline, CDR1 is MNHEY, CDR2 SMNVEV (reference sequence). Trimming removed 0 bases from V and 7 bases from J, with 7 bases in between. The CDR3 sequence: CASSLSGEQPQHF. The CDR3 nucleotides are TGTGCCAGCAGTTTATCGGGAGAGCAGCCCCAGCATTTT.

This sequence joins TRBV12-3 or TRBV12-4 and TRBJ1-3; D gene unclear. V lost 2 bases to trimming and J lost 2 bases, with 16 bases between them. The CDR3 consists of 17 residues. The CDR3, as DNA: TGTGCCAGCAGTTTAAATCAGGAAACGTCCCCTGGAAACACCATATATTTT. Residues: CASSLNQETSPGNTIYF.

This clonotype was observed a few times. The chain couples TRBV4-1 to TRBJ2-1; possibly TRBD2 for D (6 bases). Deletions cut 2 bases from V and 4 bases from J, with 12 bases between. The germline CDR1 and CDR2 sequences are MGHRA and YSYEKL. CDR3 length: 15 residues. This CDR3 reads CASSQRGREYNEQFF. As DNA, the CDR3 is TGCGCCAGCAGCCAAAGGGGACGGGAGTACAATGAGCAGTTCTTC.

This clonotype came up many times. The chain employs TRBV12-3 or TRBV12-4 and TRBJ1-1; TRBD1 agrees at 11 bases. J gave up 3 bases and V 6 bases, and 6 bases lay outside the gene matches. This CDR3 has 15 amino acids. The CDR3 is CASSIWGQGDTEAFF. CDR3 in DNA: TGTGCCAGCAGCATTTGGGGACAGGGGGACACTGAAGCTTTCTTT.

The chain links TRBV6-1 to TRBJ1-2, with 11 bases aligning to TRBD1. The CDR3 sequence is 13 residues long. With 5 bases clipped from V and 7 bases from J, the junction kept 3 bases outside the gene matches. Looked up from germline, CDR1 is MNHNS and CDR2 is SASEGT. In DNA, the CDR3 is TGTGCCAGCAGTTGGACAGGGGGCACTGGCTACACCTTC. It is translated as CASSWTGGTGYTF.

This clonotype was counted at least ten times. CDR3 protein: CASSQAGSYGYTF. The CDR3 region has the DNA TGTGCCAGCAGCCAAGCAGGTTCCTATGGCTACACCTTC. V usage is TRBV3-1 and J usage is TRBJ1-2; the D is unclear. Germline V gene sequence: CDR1 LGHDT, CDR2 YNNKEL (reference sequence). Trimming took off 1 base at V and 4 bases at J, with 7 bases between the two ends. CDR3 size: 13 residues.

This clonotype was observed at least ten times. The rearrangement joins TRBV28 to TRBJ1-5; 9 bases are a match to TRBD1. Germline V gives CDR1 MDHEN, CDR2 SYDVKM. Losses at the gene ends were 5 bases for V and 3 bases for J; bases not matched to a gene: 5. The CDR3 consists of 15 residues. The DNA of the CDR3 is TGTGCCAGCAGTGTGACAGGGGGGTACAATCAGCCCCAGCATTTT. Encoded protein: CASSVTGGYNQPQHF.

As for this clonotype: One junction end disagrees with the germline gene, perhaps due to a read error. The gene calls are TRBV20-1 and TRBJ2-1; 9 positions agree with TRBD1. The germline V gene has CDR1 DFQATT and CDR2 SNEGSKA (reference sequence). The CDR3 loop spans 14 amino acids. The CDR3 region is CSASGTGSFNEQFF. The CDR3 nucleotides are TGCAGTGCTAGCGGGACAGGGTCCTTCAATGAGCAGTTCTTC.

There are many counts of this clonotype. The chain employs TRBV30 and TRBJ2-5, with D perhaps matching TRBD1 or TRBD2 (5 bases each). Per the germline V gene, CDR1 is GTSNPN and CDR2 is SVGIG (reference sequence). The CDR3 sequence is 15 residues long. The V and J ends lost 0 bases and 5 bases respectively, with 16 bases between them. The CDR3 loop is CAWSVPGLGAETQYF. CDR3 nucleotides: TGTGCCTGGAGTGTACCGGGGCTTGGGGCGGAGACCCAGTACTTC.

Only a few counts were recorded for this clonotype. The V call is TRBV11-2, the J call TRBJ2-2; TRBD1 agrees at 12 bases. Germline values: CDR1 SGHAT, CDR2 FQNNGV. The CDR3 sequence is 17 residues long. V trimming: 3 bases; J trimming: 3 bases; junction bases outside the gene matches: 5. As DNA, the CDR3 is TGTGCCAGCAGCTTCCGGGACAGGGGGCAGGACACCGGGGAGCTGTTTTTT. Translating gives CASSFRDRGQDTGELFF.

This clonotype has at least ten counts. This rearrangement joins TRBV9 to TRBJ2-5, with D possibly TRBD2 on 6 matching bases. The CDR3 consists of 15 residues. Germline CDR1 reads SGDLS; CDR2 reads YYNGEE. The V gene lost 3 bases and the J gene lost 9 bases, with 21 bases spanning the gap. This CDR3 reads CASSARRDAGKAQYF. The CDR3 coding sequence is TGTGCCAGCAGCGCCAGGCGGGACGCGGGAAAGGCCCAGTACTTC. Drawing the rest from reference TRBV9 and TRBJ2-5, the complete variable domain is DSGVTQTPKHLITATGQRVTLRCSPRSGDLSVYWYQQSLDQGLQFLIQYYNGEERAKGNILERFSAQQFPDLHSELNLSSLELGDSALYFCASSARRDAGKAQYFGPGTRLLVL.

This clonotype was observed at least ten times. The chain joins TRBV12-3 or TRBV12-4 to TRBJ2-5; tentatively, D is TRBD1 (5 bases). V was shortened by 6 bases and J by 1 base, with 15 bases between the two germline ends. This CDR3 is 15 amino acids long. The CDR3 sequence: CASSAMQGFQETQYF. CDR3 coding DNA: TGTGCCAGCAGCGCGATGCAGGGTTTCCAAGAGACCCAGTACTTC.

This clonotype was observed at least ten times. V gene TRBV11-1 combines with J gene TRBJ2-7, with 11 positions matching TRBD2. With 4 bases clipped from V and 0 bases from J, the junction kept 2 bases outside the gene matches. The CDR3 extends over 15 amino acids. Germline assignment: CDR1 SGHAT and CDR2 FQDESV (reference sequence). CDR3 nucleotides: TGTGCCAGCAGCTATGGGACTAGCGGCTCCTACGAGCAGTACTTC. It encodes CASSYGTSGSYEQYF. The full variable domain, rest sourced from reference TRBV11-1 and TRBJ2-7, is EAEVAQSPRYKITEKSQAVAFWCDPISGHATLYWYRQILGQGPELLVQFQDESVVDDSQLPKDRFSAERLKGVDSTLKIQPAELGDSAMYLCASSYGTSGSYEQYFGPGTRLTVT.

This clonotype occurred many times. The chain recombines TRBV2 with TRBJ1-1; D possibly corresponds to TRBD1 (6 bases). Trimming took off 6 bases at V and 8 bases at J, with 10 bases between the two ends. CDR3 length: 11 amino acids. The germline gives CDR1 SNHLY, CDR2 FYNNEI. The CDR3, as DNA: TGTGCCAGCAGATACAGGGCCGAAGCTTTCTTT. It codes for CASRYRAEAFF.

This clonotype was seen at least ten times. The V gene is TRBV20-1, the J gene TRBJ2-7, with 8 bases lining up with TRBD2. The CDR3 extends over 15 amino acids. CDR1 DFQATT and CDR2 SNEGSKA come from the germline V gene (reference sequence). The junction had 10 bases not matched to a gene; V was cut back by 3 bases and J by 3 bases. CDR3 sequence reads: CSARDKAGVDYEQYF. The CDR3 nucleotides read TGCAGTGCTAGGGATAAAGCGGGAGTAGACTACGAGCAGTACTTC.